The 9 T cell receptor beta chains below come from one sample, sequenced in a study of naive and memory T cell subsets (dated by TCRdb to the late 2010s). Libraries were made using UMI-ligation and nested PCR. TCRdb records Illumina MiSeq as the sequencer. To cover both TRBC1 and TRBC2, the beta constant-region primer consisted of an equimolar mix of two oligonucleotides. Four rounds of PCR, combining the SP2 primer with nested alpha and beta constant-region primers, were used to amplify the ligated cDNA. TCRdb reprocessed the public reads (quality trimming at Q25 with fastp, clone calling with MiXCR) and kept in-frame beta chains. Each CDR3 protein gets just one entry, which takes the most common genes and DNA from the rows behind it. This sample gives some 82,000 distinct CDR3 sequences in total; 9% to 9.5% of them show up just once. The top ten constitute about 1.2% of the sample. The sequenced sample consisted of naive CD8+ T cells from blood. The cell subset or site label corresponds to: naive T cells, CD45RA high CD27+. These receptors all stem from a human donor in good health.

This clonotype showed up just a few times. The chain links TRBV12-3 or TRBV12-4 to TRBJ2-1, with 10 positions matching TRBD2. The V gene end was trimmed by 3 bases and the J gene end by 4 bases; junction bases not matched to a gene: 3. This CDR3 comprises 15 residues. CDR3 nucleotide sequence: TGTGCCAGCAGTTTTATACTAGCGGGGTACAATGAGCAGTTCTTC. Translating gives CASSFILAGYNEQFF.

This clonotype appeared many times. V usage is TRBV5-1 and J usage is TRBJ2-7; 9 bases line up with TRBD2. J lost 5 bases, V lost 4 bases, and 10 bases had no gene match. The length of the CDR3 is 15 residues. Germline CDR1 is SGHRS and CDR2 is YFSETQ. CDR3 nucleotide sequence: TGCGCCAGCAGCCCGGTCGGGACTAGCCGCGACGAGCAGTACTTC. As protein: CASSPVGTSRDEQYF.

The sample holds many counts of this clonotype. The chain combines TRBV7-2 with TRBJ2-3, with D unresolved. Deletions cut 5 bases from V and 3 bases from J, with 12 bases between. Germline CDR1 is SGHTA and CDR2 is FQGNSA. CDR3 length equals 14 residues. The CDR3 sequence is CASSPGPVTDTQYF. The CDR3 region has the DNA TGTGCCAGCAGCCCCGGGCCGGTAACAGATACGCAGTATTTT.

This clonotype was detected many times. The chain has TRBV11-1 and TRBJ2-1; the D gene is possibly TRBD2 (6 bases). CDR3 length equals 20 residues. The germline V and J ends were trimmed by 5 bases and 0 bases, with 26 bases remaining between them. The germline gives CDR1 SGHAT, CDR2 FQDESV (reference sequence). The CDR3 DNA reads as TGTGCCAGCAGCCTTCGGGACGGGAGAGAAGTACCTAGCTCCTACAATGAGCAGTTCTTC. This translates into CASSLRDGREVPSSYNEQFF.

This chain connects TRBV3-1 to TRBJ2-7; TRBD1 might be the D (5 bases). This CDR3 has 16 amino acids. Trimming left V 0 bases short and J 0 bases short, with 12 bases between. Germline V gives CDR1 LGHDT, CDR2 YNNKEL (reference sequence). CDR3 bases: TGTGCCAGCAGCCAAGATTTTGTAGACAGCTCCTACGAGCAGTACTTC. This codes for CASSQDFVDSSYEQYF.

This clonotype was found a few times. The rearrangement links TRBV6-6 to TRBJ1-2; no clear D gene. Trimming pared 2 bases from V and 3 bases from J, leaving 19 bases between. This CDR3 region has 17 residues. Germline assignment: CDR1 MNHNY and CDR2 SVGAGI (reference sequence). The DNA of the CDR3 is TGTGCCAGCAGTTACGGCCTTGAATGGACTCGTGACTATGGCTACACCTTC. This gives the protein CASSYGLEWTRDYGYTF.

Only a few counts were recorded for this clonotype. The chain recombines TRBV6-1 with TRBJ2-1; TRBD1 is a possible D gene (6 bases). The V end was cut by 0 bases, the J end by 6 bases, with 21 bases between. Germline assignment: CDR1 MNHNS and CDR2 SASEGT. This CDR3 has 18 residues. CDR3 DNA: TGTGCCAGCAGTGAAGCGGGGCAGTGGGGGCCAAGGTCCAATGAGCAGTTCTTC. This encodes CASSEAGQWGPRSNEQFF.

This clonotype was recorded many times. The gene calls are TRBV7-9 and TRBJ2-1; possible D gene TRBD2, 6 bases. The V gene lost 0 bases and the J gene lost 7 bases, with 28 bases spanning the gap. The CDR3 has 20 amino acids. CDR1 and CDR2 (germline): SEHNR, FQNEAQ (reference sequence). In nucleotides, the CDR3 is TGTGCCAGCAGCTTAGCCCCTCGACCAATAGGCAGCGGGCAACCGAATGAGCAGTTCTTC. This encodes CASSLAPRPIGSGQPNEQFF. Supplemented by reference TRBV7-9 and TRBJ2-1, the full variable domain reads DTGVSQNPRHKITKRGQNVTFRCDPISEHNRLYWYRQTLGQGPEFLTYFQNEAQLEKSRLLSDRFSAERPKGSFSTLEIQRTEQGDSAMYLCASSLAPRPIGSGQPNEQFFGPGTRLTVL.

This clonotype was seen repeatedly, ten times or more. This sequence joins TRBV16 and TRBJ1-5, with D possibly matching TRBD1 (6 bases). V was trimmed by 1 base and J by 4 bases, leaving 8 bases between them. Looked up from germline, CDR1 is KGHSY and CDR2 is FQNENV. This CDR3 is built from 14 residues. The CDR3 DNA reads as TGTGCCAGCAGCCAATGGGACACTAATCAGCCCCAGCATTTT. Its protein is CASSQWDTNQPQHF.